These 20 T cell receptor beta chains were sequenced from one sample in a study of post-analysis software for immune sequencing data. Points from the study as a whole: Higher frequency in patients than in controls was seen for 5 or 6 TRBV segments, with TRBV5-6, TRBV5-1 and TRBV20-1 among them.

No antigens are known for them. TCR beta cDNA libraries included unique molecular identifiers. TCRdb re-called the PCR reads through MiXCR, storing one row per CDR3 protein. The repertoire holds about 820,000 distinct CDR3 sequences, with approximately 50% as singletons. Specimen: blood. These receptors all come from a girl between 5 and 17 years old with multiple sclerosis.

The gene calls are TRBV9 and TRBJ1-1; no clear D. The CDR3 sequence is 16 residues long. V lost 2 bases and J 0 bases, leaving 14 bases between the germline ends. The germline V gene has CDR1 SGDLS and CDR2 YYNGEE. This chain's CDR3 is CASSVSGGRMNTEAFF. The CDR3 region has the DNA TGTGCCAGCAGCGTGAGCGGAGGGAGAATGAACACTGAAGCTTTCTTT.

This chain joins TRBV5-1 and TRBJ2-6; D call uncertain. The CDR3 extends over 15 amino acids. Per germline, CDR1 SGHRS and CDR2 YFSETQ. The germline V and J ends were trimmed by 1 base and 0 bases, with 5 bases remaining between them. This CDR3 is CASSLPTSGANVLTF. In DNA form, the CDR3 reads TGCGCCAGCAGCTTGCCCACCTCTGGGGCCAACGTCCTGACTTTC. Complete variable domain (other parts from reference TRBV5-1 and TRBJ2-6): KAGVTQTPRYLIKTRGQQVTLSCSPISGHRSVSWYQQTPGQGLQFLFEYFSETQRNKGNFPGRFSGRQFSNSRSEMNVSTLELGDSALYLCASSLPTSGANVLTFGAGSRLTVL.

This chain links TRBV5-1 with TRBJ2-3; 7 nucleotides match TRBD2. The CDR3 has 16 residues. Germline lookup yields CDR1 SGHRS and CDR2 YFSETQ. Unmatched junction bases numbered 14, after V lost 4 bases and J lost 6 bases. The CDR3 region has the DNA TGCGCCAGCAGCCCGGTAGCGGGTCTTGGAGTCGATACGCAGTATTTT. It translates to CASSPVAGLGVDTQYF.

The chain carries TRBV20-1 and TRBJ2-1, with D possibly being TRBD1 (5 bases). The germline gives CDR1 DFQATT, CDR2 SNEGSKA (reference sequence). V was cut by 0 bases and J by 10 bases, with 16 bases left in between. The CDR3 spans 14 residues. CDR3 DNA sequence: TGCAGTGCTAGAGAGCGACAGACCTGGGGCGAGCAGTTCTTC. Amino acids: CSARERQTWGEQFF.

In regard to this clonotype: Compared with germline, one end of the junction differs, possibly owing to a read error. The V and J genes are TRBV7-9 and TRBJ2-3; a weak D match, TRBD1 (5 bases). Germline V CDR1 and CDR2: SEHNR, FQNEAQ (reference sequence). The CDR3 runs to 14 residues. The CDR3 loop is CASSVSVVTGTQYF. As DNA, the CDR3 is TGTGCCAGCAGCGTTAGTGTGGTCACAGGTACGCAGTATTTT. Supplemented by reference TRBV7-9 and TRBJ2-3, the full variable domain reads DTGVSQNPRHKITKRGQNVTFRCDPISEHNRLYWYRQTLGQGPEFLTYFQNEAQLEKSRLLSDRFSAERPKGSFSTLEIQRTEQGDSAMYLCASSVSVVTGTQYFGPGTRLTVL.

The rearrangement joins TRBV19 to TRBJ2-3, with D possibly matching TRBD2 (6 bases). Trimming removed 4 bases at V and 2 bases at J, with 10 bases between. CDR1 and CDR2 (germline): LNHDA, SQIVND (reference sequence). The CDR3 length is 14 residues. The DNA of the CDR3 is TGTGCCAGTAGTACCCAGGGACTCACAGATACGCAGTATTTT. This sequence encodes CASSTQGLTDTQYF. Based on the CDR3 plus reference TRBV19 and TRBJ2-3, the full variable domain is DGGITQSPKYLFRKEGQNVTLSCEQNLNHDAMYWYRQDPGQGLRLIYYSQIVNDFQKGDIAEGYSVSREKKESFPLTVTSAQKNPTAFYLCASSTQGLTDTQYFGPGTRLTVL.

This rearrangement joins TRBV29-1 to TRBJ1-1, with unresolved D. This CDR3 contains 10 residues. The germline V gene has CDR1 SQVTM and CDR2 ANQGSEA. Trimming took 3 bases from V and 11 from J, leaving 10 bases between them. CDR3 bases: TGCAGCGTTGATGGCCCGGACGCTTTCTTT. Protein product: CSVDGPDAFF.

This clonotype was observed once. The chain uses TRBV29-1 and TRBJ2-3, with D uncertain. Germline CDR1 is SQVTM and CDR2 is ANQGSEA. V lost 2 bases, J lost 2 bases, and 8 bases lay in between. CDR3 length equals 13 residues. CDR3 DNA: TGCAGCGTTGAACAGTTCGACACAGATACGCAGTATTTT. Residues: CSVEQFDTDTQYF.

CDR3 in amino acids: CASRYRIDNEQFF. For the CDR3, the DNA is TGTGCCAGCAGGTACAGGATAGACAATGAGCAGTTCTTC. V usage is TRBV25-1 and J usage is TRBJ2-1; perhaps TRBD1 as D (5 bases). The germline V gene encodes CDR1 MGHDK and CDR2 SYGVNS. Trimming took off 6 bases at V and 5 bases at J, with 11 bases between the two ends. This CDR3 has 13 amino acids. The whole variable domain, remainder taken from reference TRBV25-1 and TRBJ2-1, is EADIYQTPRYLVIGTGKKITLECSQTMGHDKMYWYQQDPGMELHLIHYSYGVNSTEKGDLSSESTVSRIRTEHFPLTLESARPSHTSQYLCASRYRIDNEQFFGPGTRLTVL.

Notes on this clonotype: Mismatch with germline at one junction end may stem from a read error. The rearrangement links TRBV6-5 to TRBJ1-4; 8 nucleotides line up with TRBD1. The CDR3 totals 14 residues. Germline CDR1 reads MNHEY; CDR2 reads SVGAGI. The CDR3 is CASKGRTGNEKLFF. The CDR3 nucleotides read TGCGCCAGCAAGGGGAGGACAGGGAATGAAAAACTGTTTTTT.

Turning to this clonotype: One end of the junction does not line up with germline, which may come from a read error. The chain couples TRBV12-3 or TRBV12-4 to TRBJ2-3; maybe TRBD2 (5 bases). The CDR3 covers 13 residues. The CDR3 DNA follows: TGTGCCACCAGAGCGGTGAGCACAGATGCGCAATATTTT. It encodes CATRAVSTDAQYF.

CDR3 in amino acids: CASSFTPVAVFTGGYTF. The CDR3 nucleotides read TGTGCCAGCAGCTTCACACCTGTCGCGGTGTTTACCGGTGGCTACACCTTC. The J gene is TRBJ1-2, the V gene TRBV21-1; TRBD1, the D gene given by the table, was not confirmed from the DNA. TRBV21-1 is deemed a pseudogene. CDR3 size: 17 residues.

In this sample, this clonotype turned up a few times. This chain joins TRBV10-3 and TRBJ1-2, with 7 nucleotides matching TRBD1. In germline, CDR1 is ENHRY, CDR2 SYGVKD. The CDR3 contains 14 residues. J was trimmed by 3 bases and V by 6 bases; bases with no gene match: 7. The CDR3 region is CAIRNSGTDYGYTF. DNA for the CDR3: TGTGCCATCAGGAACTCCGGGACAGACTATGGCTACACCTTC.

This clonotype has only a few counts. The CDR3 coding sequence is TGTGCCAGCTCGGACAGGGGGCCCTACAATGAGCAGTTCTTC. Translating gives CASSDRGPYNEQFF. The chain uses TRBV6-6 and TRBJ2-1; the match to TRBD1 covers 11 bases. CDR1 and CDR2 from the germline V gene are MNHNY and SVGAGI (reference sequence). CDR3 size: 14 residues. With 8 bases clipped from V and 2 bases from J, the junction kept 2 bases outside the gene matches.

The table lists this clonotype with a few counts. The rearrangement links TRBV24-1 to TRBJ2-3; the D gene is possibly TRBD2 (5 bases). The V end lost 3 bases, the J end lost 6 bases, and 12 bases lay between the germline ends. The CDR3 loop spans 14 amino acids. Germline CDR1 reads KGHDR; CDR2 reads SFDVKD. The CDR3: CATSDPGSVDTQYF. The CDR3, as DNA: TGTGCCACCAGTGATCCGGGGAGTGTGGATACGCAGTATTTT.

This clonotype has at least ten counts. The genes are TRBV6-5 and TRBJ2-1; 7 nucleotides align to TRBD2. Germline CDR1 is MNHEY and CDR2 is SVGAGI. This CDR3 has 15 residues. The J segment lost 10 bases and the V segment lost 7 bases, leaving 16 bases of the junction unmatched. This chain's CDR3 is CASNRDYEAGREQFF. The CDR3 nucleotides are TGTGCCAGCAACCGGGACTACGAGGCGGGACGCGAGCAGTTCTTC.

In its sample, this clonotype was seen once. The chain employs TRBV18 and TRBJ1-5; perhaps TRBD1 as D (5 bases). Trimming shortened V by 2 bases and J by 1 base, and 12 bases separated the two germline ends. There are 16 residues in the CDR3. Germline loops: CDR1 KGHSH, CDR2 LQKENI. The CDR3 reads CASSPSSGTSNQPQHF. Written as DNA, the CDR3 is TGTGCCAGCTCACCATCTTCAGGGACGAGCAATCAGCCCCAGCATTTT.

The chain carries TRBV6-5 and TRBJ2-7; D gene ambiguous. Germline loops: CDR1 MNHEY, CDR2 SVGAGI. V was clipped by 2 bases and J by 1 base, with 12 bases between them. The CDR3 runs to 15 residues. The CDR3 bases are TGTGCCAGCAGTTACGGAAGTATGGGTTCCTACGAGCAGTACTTC. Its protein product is CASSYGSMGSYEQYF.

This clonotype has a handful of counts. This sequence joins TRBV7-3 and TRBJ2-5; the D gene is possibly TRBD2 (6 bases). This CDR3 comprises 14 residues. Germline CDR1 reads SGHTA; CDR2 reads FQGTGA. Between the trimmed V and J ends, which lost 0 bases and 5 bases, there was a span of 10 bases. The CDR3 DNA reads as TGTGCCAGCAGCTTAACACCTAGCGTCGAGACCCAGTACTTC. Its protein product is CASSLTPSVETQYF.

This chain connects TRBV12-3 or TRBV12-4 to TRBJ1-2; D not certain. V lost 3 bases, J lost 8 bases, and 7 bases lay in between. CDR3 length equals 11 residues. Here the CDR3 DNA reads TGTGCCAGCAGTTTCTCGGAGGGCTACACCTTC. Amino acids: CASSFSEGYTF.